The 31 T cell receptor beta chains presented below share a single source sample, sequenced in a study of vaccination effects on CD4 cells after COVID-19. TCRdb's table, derived via immunoSEQ multiplex PCR, lists solely in-frame clones and lacks some. The sample shows about 70,000 clones, roughly two thirds of them seen only once. The antigens these receptors bind are not known. Peptide-pool stimulation followed by sequencing identified expanded antigen-specific CD4+ clonotypes in the ViraFEST assay. Researchers isolated CD4+ T cells once roughly nine days of culture had elapsed. The person had PCR-confirmed SARS-CoV-2 infection between March and December 2020. Source: CD4+ T cells from PBMCs cultured with HIV peptides, taken before COVID-19 vaccination. Subset indicated: HIV-1 Nef peptide pool negative control/reference culture. The receptors were gathered from a human donor who had a prior SARS-CoV-2 infection.

The chain combines TRBV6-2 or TRBV6-3 with TRBJ2-7; weak D call: TRBD1 (6 bases). The V end was cut by 5 bases, the J end by 7 bases, with 15 bases between. CDR3 size: 13 residues. Germline V gives CDR1 MNHEY, CDR2 SVGEGT. DNA of the CDR3: TGTGCCAGCAGTCTTCGGACAGACGGGGAGCAGTACTTC. Encoded protein: CASSLRTDGEQYF.

J is TRBJ1-1 and V is TRBV5-4; D is perhaps TRBD1 (6 bases). V was cut by 3 bases and J by 8 bases, with 11 bases left in between. From germline, CDR1 is SGHNT and CDR2 YYREEE (reference sequence). The CDR3 has 12 amino acids. As DNA, the CDR3 is TGTGCCAGCAGCTCGGACAGTTTCGAAGCTTTCTTT. Protein: CASSSDSFEAFF.

The chain employs TRBV5-6 and TRBJ2-5; perhaps TRBD2 as D (6 bases). V dropped 2 bases and J dropped 3 bases, with 8 bases sitting between them. CDR1 and CDR2 (germline): SGHDT, YYEEEE. The CDR3 length is 13 residues. CDR3 sequence: CASSFGGKETQYF. CDR3 DNA: TGTGCCAGCAGCTTTGGGGGGAAAGAGACCCAGTACTTC. The entire variable domain, with the rest obtained from reference TRBV5-6 and TRBJ2-5, is as follows: DAGVTQSPTHLIKTRGQQVTLRCSPKSGHDTVSWYQQALGQGPQFIFQYYEEEERQRGNFPDRFSGHQFPNYSSELNVNALLLGDSALYLCASSFGGKETQYFGPGTRLLVL.

This clone was seen a few times. The chain has TRBV20-1 and TRBJ2-3; 14 bases are shared with TRBD2. V lost 3 bases, J lost 5 bases, and 10 bases stayed unmatched. CDR1 DFQATT and CDR2 SNEGSKA come from the germline V gene (reference sequence). There are 17 residues in the CDR3. CDR3 sequence (DNA): TGCAGTGCTAGTATTGTCAGGACTAGCGGGGGGAAAGATACGCAGTATTTT. This translates into CSASIVRTSGGKDTQYF.

The chain couples TRBV7-9 to TRBJ1-5; 10 bases align to TRBD1. Germline lookup yields CDR1 SEHNR and CDR2 FQNEAQ (reference sequence). The V gene end was trimmed by 5 bases and the J gene end by 0 bases; junction bases not matched to a gene: 7. This CDR3 contains 17 residues. CDR3 in amino acids: CASSTDRGTYSNQPQHF. The CDR3 nucleotides are TGTGCCAGCAGCACGGACAGGGGGACGTATAGCAATCAGCCCCAGCATTTT. The full variable domain, its missing parts supplied by reference TRBV7-9 and TRBJ1-5, is DTGVSQNPRHKITKRGQNVTFRCDPISEHNRLYWYRQTLGQGPEFLTYFQNEAQLEKSRLLSDRFSAERPKGSFSTLEIQRTEQGDSAMYLCASSTDRGTYSNQPQHFGDGTRLSIL.

The chain's CDR3 is CASSPRFGGTSRNEQFF. CDR3 nucleotides: TGTGCCAGCTCACCACGGTTTGGCGGGACTAGCAGAAATGAGCAGTTCTTC. The chain has TRBV18 and TRBJ2-1; 9 nucleotides agree with TRBD2. Trimming removed 1 base from V and 7 bases from J; junction bases left unmatched: 11. From germline, CDR1 is KGHSH and CDR2 LQKENI. The CDR3 has 17 amino acids.

The rearrangement links TRBV5-1 to TRBJ2-3; TRBD2 agrees at 12 bases. CDR1 and CDR2 (germline): SGHRS, YFSETQ. The V segment lost 4 bases and the J segment 4 bases; nucleotides outside the gene matches: 10. The length of the CDR3 is 17 residues. The CDR3 region has the DNA TGCGCCAGCAGCAGGGGGCTAGCGGGGGGGCCTCCAGATACGCAGTATTTT. Translating gives CASSRGLAGGPPDTQYF.

V and J are TRBV5-1 and TRBJ2-3; the D gene is possibly TRBD1 (6 bases). Trimming cost V 2 bases and J 0 bases, with 10 bases left between them. In germline, CDR1 is SGHRS, CDR2 YFSETQ. This CDR3 comprises 15 residues. The CDR3 region has the DNA TGCGCCAGCAGCTTTCTCAGGGGCAGCACAGATACGCAGTATTTT. It yields the protein CASSFLRGSTDTQYF.

This clone was recorded a few times. V usage is TRBV19 and J usage is TRBJ1-3; TRBD1 aligns across 7 bases. The CDR3 is 16 residues long. Germline assignment: CDR1 LNHDA and CDR2 SQIVND (reference sequence). V gave up 7 bases and J gave up 4 bases; unmatched junction bases: 13. The DNA for the CDR3 is TGTGCCAGTATGAGGAACAGGGGTTCAGGAGGAAACACCATATATTTT. Its translation: CASMRNRGSGGNTIYF. The variable domain in full, with the rest retrieved from reference TRBV19 and TRBJ1-3, is DGGITQSPKYLFRKEGQNVTLSCEQNLNHDAMYWYRQDPGQGLRLIYYSQIVNDFQKGDIAEGYSVSREKKESFPLTVTSAQKNPTAFYLCASMRNRGSGGNTIYFGEGSWLTVV.

The V and J genes are TRBV3-1 (or the pseudogene TRBV3-2) and TRBJ2-7; no reliable D call. Per the germline V gene, CDR1 is LGHDT and CDR2 is YNNKEL (reference sequence). There are 15 residues in the CDR3. Trimming took off 1 base at V and 0 bases at J, with 10 bases between the two ends. DNA for the CDR3: TGTGCCAGCAGCCAAGGACCTTCAAGCTCCTACGAGCAGTACTTC. Its translation is CASSQGPSSSYEQYF.

V gene TRBV4-2 combines with J gene TRBJ2-2; 13 bases agree with TRBD2. Germline CDR1 reads LGHNA; CDR2 reads YNFKEQ. The CDR3 covers 20 residues. The trim removed 1 base at V and 0 bases at J, leaving 8 bases unmatched. The CDR3 sequence is CASSQALLAGGYANTGELFF. DNA of the CDR3: TGTGCCAGCAGCCAAGCGCTACTAGCGGGAGGGTACGCGAACACCGGGGAGCTGTTTTTT.

The chain combines TRBV11-3 with TRBJ2-3, with D perhaps matching TRBD2 (6 bases). The V and J ends lost 1 base and 8 bases respectively, with 10 bases between them. The CDR3 is made up of 13 amino acids. Germline CDR1 and CDR2: SGHNT and YENEEA. Here the CDR3 DNA reads TGTGCCAGCAGCTTAGCAGTGGGGGGTACGCAGTATTTT. It codes for CASSLAVGGTQYF. The full variable domain, with the rest looked up from reference TRBV11-3 and TRBJ2-3, is EAGVVQSPRYKIIEKKQPVAFWCNPISGHNTLYWYLQNLGQGPELLIRYENEEAVDDSQLPKDRFSAERLKGVDSTLKIQPAELGDSAVYLCASSLAVGGTQYFGPGTRLTVL.

The V call is TRBV7-2, the J call TRBJ1-3, with D perhaps matching TRBD1 (6 bases). This CDR3 comprises 17 residues. V was trimmed by 5 bases and J by 0 bases, leaving 17 bases between them. Germline V CDR1 and CDR2: SGHTA, FQGNSA. CDR3 coding DNA: TGTGCCAGCAGCCACCGGGGGGCTACGTTCTCTGGAAACACCATATATTTT. Translation: CASSHRGATFSGNTIYF.

The V call is TRBV3-1 (or the pseudogene TRBV3-2), the J call TRBJ2-1, with 8 bases matching TRBD2. Losses at the gene ends were 5 bases for V and 5 bases for J; bases not matched to a gene: 11. The CDR3 spans 16 residues. Germline CDR1 reads LGHDT; CDR2 reads YNNKEL (reference sequence). The CDR3 bases are TGTGCCAGCAGCTTCGCGGCGCTAGCGGGCCACAATGAGCAGTTCTTC. This translates into CASSFAALAGHNEQFF.

The chain couples TRBV18 to TRBJ1-2, with 7 bases that match TRBD1. The CDR3 is 15 amino acids. J was trimmed by 0 bases and V by 3 bases; bases with no gene match: 4. Per germline, CDR1 KGHSH and CDR2 LQKENI. CDR3 sequence (DNA): TGTGCCAGCTCACCGACGGGACAGTCTAACTATGGCTACACCTTC. The encoded protein is CASSPTGQSNYGYTF.

This clone came up once. The gene calls are TRBV7-9 and TRBJ1-3; D not certain. This CDR3 has 15 amino acids. Trimming pared 1 base from V and 4 bases from J, leaving 11 bases between. From germline, CDR1 is SEHNR and CDR2 FQNEAQ (reference sequence). CDR3 region: CASSLDRQEGNTIYF. CDR3 bases: TGTGCCAGCAGCTTAGATCGTCAGGAAGGAAACACCATATATTTT.

The chain links TRBV27 to TRBJ1-1; D gene uncertain. From germline, CDR1 is MNHEY and CDR2 SMNVEV (reference sequence). The CDR3 runs 14 residues. V gave up 5 bases and J gave up 0 bases, with 10 bases separating them. CDR3 nucleotides: TGTGCCAGCAGTCTCTTCAGGATGAACACTGAAGCTTTCTTT. It specifies CASSLFRMNTEAFF.

The chain links TRBV3-1 (or the pseudogene TRBV3-2) to TRBJ2-3; TRBD2 aligns across 8 bases. CDR1 LGHDT and CDR2 YNNKEL come from the germline V gene (reference sequence). CDR3 length equals 15 residues. V dropped 4 bases and J dropped 5; count of bases not matched to a gene: 8. CDR3 coding DNA: TGTGCCAGCAGCCTAACGGGGGGGCTGGAAGATACGCAGTATTTT. It encodes CASSLTGGLEDTQYF.

The chain carries TRBV3-1 (or the pseudogene TRBV3-2) and TRBJ2-7, with D tentatively TRBD1 (6 bases). The CDR3 loop spans 16 amino acids. V shed 4 bases and J shed 0 bases, with 16 bases lying between them. The V gene's germline CDR1 is LGHDT and CDR2 YNNKEL (reference sequence). Here the CDR3 reads CASSRVRGGRSYEQYF. The CDR3 DNA reads TGTGCCAGCAGCCGCGTTCGTGGGGGCCGCTCCTACGAGCAGTACTTC.

V and J are TRBV30 and TRBJ2-1; 9 positions match TRBD2. CDR1 GTSNPN and CDR2 SVGIG come from the germline V gene (reference sequence). The CDR3 has 14 amino acids. V lost 8 bases, J lost 8 bases, and 13 bases stayed unmatched. The CDR3 sequence is CARSTSGFSYEQFF. The CDR3 nucleotides are TGTGCCCGCTCGACTAGCGGCTTCTCGTATGAGCAGTTCTTC.

The chain employs TRBV5-1 and TRBJ1-4, with D possibly being TRBD1 (5 bases). Germline V gene lookup returns CDR1 SGHRS and CDR2 YFSETQ. V lost 1 base to trimming and J lost 8 bases, with 15 bases between them. The CDR3 totals 15 residues. CDR3 region: CASSLNRGLGEKLFF. CDR3 sequence (DNA): TGCGCCAGCAGCTTGAATAGGGGCCTCGGGGAAAAACTGTTTTTT. Together with reference TRBV5-1 and TRBJ1-4, the CDR3 gives the full variable domain: KAGVTQTPRYLIKTRGQQVTLSCSPISGHRSVSWYQQTPGQGLQFLFEYFSETQRNKGNFPGRFSGRQFSNSRSEMNVSTLELGDSALYLCASSLNRGLGEKLFFGSGTQLSVL.

The count of this clone is one. The chain joins TRBV5-1 to TRBJ2-6; tentative D call: TRBD2 (5 bases). The V gene lost 2 bases and the J gene lost 0 bases, with 18 bases spanning the gap. Germline loops: CDR1 SGHRS, CDR2 YFSETQ. CDR3 length: 19 residues. The CDR3: CASSFRLPEAISGANVLTF. The CDR3 DNA is TGCGCCAGCAGCTTCCGTCTTCCGGAGGCAATCTCTGGGGCCAACGTCCTGACTTTC.

J is TRBJ2-7 and V is TRBV11-2; tentative D call: TRBD2 (7 bases). The V gene lost 5 bases and the J gene lost 2 bases, with 10 bases spanning the gap. The germline gives CDR1 SGHAT, CDR2 FQNNGV. The CDR3 length is 13 residues. CDR3 region: CASSRGGPYEQYF. The CDR3 nucleotides are TGTGCCAGCAGCAGGGGGGGCCCCTACGAGCAGTACTTC.

The gene calls are TRBV9 and TRBJ2-5, with 7 bases lining up with TRBD2. Germline CDR1 SGDLS, CDR2 YYNGEE. The CDR3 is made up of 15 amino acids. With 4 bases clipped from V and 5 bases from J, the junction kept 11 bases outside the gene matches. The DNA for the CDR3 is TGTGCCAGCAGCACCGGGACCCGGGGAGGGGAGACCCAGTACTTC. It translates to CASSTGTRGGETQYF.

The chain combines TRBV19 with TRBJ1-2; 8 bases are a match to TRBD1. The CDR3 spans 15 residues. The V segment lost 4 bases and the J segment 4 bases; nucleotides outside the gene matches: 8. CDR1 LNHDA and CDR2 SQIVND come from the germline V gene (reference sequence). The CDR3 bases are TGTGCCAGTAGTAGAGGAGACAGGGGAATCTATGGCTACACCTTC. Protein: CASSRGDRGIYGYTF. Filled out from reference TRBV19 and TRBJ1-2, the complete variable domain reads DGGITQSPKYLFRKEGQNVTLSCEQNLNHDAMYWYRQDPGQGLRLIYYSQIVNDFQKGDIAEGYSVSREKKESFPLTVTSAQKNPTAFYLCASSRGDRGIYGYTFGSGTRLTVV.

CDR3 DNA sequence: TGTGCCACCGGACAGGTCACTAATGAAAAACTGTTTTTT. It specifies CATGQVTNEKLFF. J is TRBJ1-4 and V is TRBV6-5; TRBD1 aligns across 7 bases. Per the germline V gene, CDR1 is MNHEY and CDR2 is SVGAGI. J was trimmed by 2 bases and V by 10 bases; bases with no gene match: 4. The CDR3 is 13 amino acids.

The gene calls are TRBV6-5 and TRBJ1-1, with D tentatively TRBD1 (5 bases). Germline CDR1 is MNHEY and CDR2 is SVGAGI. V shed 5 bases and J shed 1 base, with 8 bases lying between them. The CDR3 extends over 13 amino acids. CDR3 loop: CASSRQPNTEAFF. The CDR3, as DNA: TGTGCCAGCAGTCGACAGCCGAACACTGAAGCTTTCTTT.

This clone has a handful of counts. The V call is TRBV18, the J call TRBJ2-7, with no clear D. Germline CDR1 reads KGHSH; CDR2 reads LQKENI. The CDR3 totals 15 residues. Trimming took off 3 bases at V and 2 bases at J, with 14 bases between the two ends. The DNA for the CDR3 is TGTGCCAGCTCACCCCGAGGAGATCTGCCCTACGAGCAGTACTTC. Translated, it gives CASSPRGDLPYEQYF.

This clone was observed once. V gene TRBV18 combines with J gene TRBJ2-1; D not resolved. There are 14 residues in the CDR3. V was trimmed by 1 base and J by 5 bases, leaving 9 bases between them. CDR1 and CDR2 from the germline V gene are KGHSH and LQKENI. The CDR3 sequence: CASSPRGGHNEQFF. DNA of the CDR3: TGTGCCAGCTCACCACGGGGTGGACACAATGAGCAGTTCTTC. The whole variable domain, filled in from reference TRBV18 and TRBJ2-1, reads NAGVMQNPRHLVRRRGQEARLRCSPMKGHSHVYWYRQLPEEGLKFMVYLQKENIIDESGMPKERFSAEFPKEGPSILRIQQVVRGDSAAYFCASSPRGGHNEQFFGPGTRLTVL.

The chain uses TRBV6-5 and TRBJ1-2, with D possibly being TRBD1 (6 bases). CDR3 length equals 14 residues. V gave up 8 bases and J gave up 3 bases, with 16 bases separating them. Germline V gene sequence: CDR1 MNHEY, CDR2 SVGAGI. The CDR3 spells CASVGGPVDYGYTF. The CDR3 nucleotides read TGTGCCAGCGTTGGGGGCCCAGTAGACTATGGCTACACCTTC.

This sequence joins TRBV10-3 and TRBJ2-1; 8 nucleotides align to TRBD2. J gave up 2 bases and V 3 bases, and 9 bases lay outside the gene matches. CDR3 length: 17 amino acids. Germline CDR1 ENHRY, CDR2 SYGVKD. For the CDR3, the DNA is TGTGCCATCAGTGACAGCCGGGGGGGCGGGACCTACAATGAGCAGTTCTTC. This sequence encodes CAISDSRGGGTYNEQFF.